This record concerns one TCR beta chain sequence. As yet, its antigen is unknown. The data were obtained in a study of OX40 agonist ivuxolimab in advanced cancers. Data came from immunoSEQ multiplex PCR; TCRdb stores just in-frame clones and leaves some out. The sample records tens of thousands of clones, approximately 89% being singletons. The V end was cut by 5 bases, the J end by 3 bases, with 11 bases between. The CDR3 spans 13 residues. Germline V CDR1 and CDR2: MGHDK, SYGVNS. Study-wide points: CD8+ T cells showed, on average, more clonal expansion than CD4+ cells. Part of the nonresponder group also had normalized T-cell clonal expansion that was low.

The source was CD4+ or CD8+ T cells sorted from blood, collected in a trial of the OX40 agonist ivuxolimab. The chain joins TRBV25-1 to TRBJ2-7; the D gene is possibly TRBD1 (5 bases). The source is an adult with an advanced solid tumor such as melanoma, head and neck, liver or kidney cancer. The chain's CDR3 is CASSSDRDYEQYF. In DNA form, the CDR3 reads TGTGCCAGCAGTTCTGACAGAGACTACGAGCAGTACTTC.